The sequence of this TCR beta chain was determined in a study of beta chain features in type 1 diabetes. Study at large: When patients were set against healthy donors, age, gender and cell yields were similar.

This clone was picked up a small number of times. TCRB transcripts that were expressed got sequenced, as all of the isolated RNA had been reverse transcribed. Measured with immunoSEQ multiplex PCR; TCRdb has only the in-frame clones, and not every one. This sample has 200,000 to 250,000 clones, with 25% to 30% found just once. Losses at the gene ends were 6 bases for V and 0 bases for J; bases not matched to a gene: 8. Germline-derived CDR1 and CDR2 are MDHEN and SYDVKM. This CDR3 spans 15 amino acids. The sequence came from a man aged 25 to 40 in good health. The sequenced sample consisted of central memory CD4+ T cells from blood. V gene TRBV28 combines with J gene TRBJ2-7; 7 nucleotides align to TRBD1. This chain's CDR3 is CASRTDRQSSYEQYF. CDR3 nucleotide sequence: TGTGCCAGCAGGACGGACAGGCAAAGCTCCTACGAGCAGTACTTC. Using reference TRBV28 and TRBJ2-7 for the parts outside the CDR3, the full variable domain is DVKVTQSSRYLVKRTGEKVFLECVQDMDHENMFWYRQDPGLGLRLIYFSYDVKMKEKGDIPEGYSVSREKKERFSLILESASTNQTSMYLCASRTDRQSSYEQYFGPGTRLTVT.